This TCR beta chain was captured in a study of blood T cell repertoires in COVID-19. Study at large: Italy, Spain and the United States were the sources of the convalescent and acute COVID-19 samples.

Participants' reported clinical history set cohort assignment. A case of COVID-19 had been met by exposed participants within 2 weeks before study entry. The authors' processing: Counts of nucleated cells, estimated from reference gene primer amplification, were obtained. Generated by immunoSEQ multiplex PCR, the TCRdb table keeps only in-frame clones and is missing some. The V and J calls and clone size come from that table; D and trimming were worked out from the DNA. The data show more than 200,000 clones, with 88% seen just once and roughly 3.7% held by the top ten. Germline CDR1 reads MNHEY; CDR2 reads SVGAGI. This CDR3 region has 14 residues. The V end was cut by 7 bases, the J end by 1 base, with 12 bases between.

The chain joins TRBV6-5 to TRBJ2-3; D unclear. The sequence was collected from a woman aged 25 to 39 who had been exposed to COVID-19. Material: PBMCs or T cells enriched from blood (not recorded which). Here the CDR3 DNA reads TGTGCCAGCAAGCTTGAGATTGGCACAGATACGCAGTATTTT. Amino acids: CASKLEIGTDTQYF.